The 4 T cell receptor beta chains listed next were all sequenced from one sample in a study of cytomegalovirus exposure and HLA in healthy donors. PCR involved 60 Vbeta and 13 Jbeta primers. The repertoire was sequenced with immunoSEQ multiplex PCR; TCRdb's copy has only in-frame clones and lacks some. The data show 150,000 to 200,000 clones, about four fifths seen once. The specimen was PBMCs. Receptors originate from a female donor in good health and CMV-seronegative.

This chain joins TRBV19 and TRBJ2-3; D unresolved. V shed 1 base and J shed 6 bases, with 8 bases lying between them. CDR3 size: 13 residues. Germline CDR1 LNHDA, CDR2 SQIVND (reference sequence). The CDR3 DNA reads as TGTGCCAGTAGTATAGCACACCCGGATACGCAGTATTTT. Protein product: CASSIAHPDTQYF.

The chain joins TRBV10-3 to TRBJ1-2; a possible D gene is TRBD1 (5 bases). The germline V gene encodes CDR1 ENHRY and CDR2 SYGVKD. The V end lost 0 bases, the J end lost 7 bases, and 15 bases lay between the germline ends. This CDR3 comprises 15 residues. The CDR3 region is CAISESLGGTTGYTF. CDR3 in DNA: TGTGCCATCAGTGAGTCTTTGGGAGGGACGACTGGCTACACCTTC.

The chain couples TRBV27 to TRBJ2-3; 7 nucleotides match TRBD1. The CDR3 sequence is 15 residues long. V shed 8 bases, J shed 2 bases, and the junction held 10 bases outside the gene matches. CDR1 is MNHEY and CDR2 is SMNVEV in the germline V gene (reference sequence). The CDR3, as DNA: TGTGCCAGCGGCTGGACAGGAACACTCACAGATACGCAGTATTTT. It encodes CASGWTGTLTDTQYF.

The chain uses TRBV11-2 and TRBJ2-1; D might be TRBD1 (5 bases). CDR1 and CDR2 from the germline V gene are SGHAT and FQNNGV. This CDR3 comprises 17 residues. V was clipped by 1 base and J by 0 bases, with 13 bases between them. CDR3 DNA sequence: TGTGCCAGCAGCTTAGGCGGACACCAGAGCTCCTACAATGAGCAGTTCTTC. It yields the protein CASSLGGHQSSYNEQFF. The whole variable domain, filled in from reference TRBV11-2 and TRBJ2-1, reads EAGVAQSPRYKIIEKRQSVAFWCNPISGHATLYWYQQILGQGPKLLIQFQNNGVVDDSQLPKDRFSAERLKGVDSTLKIQPAKLEDSAVYLCASSLGGHQSSYNEQFFGPGTRLTVL.